A selection of T cell receptor beta chains follows, all from one sample in a study of T-cell reconstitution after alpha-beta-depleted transplantation in children. MiXCR, applied by TCRdb to the PCR reads, yields one record per CDR3 protein. The sample lists 300,000 to 350,000 distinct CDR3 sequences; 15% to 20% were seen once. Specimen: PBMCs, mostly from graft donor cells, collected 360 days after TCRalphabeta/CD19-depleted stem cell transplant. These receptors were obtained from a male patient aged 2 to 10 who had a stem cell transplant for acute lymphoblastic leukemia, so the T cells may come from the graft donor. The CDR3 runs from the conserved cysteine through the conserved F or W. A D gene is named only where the DNA matches it firmly. Clone size, where shown, is once, few, many, or a class for clones that have expanded.

>TRBJ2-7|TRBV6-2/TRBV6-3|.|.
CASSFAGPELGYEQYF
TGTGCCAGCAGTTTCGCGGGCCCAGAGTTGGGCTACGAGCAGTACTTC
>TRBJ2-1|TRBV3-1|.|.
CASSQSPPTSSSYNEQFF
TGTGCCAGCAGCCAAAGCCCTCCTACTAGCTCCTCCTACAATGAGCAGTTCTTC
>TRBJ2-4|TRBV6-2/TRBV6-3|few|.
CASSYSVGVAKNIQYF
TGTGCCAGCAGTTACTCGGTCGGGGTGGCCAAAAACATTCAGTACTTC
>TRBJ2-7|TRBV6-2/TRBV6-3|few|TRBD2
CASSPKLERGYEQYF
TGTGCCAGCAGCCCCAAACTAGAGCGGGGCTACGAGCAGTACTTC
>TRBJ1-4|TRBV2|.|.
CASSRPPGEKLFF
TGTGCCAGCAGTCGGCCGCCGGGCGAAAAACTGTTTTTT
>TRBJ2-7|TRBV10-3|.|.
CAISGGTYEQYF
TGTGCCATCAGTGGGGGGACCTACGAGCAGTACTTC
>TRBJ2-1|TRBV6-5|many|.
CASSYGRELREQFF
TGTGCCAGCAGTTACGGACGGGAGCTCCGGGAGCAGTTCTTC
>TRBJ1-4|TRBV28|.|.
CASSLRVEGEKLFF
TGTGCCAGCAGCCTCAGGGTGGAAGGTGAAAAACTGTTTTTT
>TRBJ2-1|TRBV20-1|.|TRBD2
CSARDFSGRGSYNEQFF
TGCAGTGCTAGAGATTTTAGCGGGAGGGGCTCCTACAATGAGCAGTTCTTC
>TRBJ1-5|TRBV30|few|.
CAWSADSSSNQPQHF
TGTGCCTGGAGTGCGGACAGTTCGAGCAATCAGCCCCAGCATTTT
>TRBJ2-7|TRBV6-5|few|TRBD2
CASSYPGLVSYEQYF
TGTGCCAGCAGTTACCCGGGACTAGTCTCCTACGAGCAGTACTTC
>TRBJ2-1|TRBV12-3/TRBV12-4|.|TRBD2
CASRARGTSDTHSSYNEQFF
TGTGCCAGCAGGGCCCGGGGGACTAGCGACACCCACAGCTCCTACAATGAGCAGTTCTTC
>TRBJ2-1|TRBV29-1|few|.
CSVGLSYNEQFF
TGCAGCGTCGGGCTCTCCTACAATGAGCAGTTCTTC
>TRBJ1-4|TRBV15|.|.
CASQGLGLTATNEKLFF
TGTGCCTCGCAGGGTCTGGGCCTAACAGCAACTAATGAAAAACTGTTTTTT
>TRBJ2-7|TRBV18|few|.
CASSPLHPYEQYF
TGTGCCAGCTCACCACTTCATCCCTACGAGCAGTACTTC
>TRBJ1-2|TRBV2|few|.
CASSLDREGTNYGYTF
TGTGCCAGCAGCCTGGACCGCGAAGGAACTAACTATGGCTACACCTTC
>TRBJ2-1|TRBV20-1|.|TRBD2
CSARDELAGVYLVLEQFF
TGCAGTGCTAGAGATGAACTAGCGGGAGTCTATTTGGTTCTAGAGCAGTTCTTC
>TRBJ2-7|TRBV29-1|few|.
CSVGGGTYEQYF
TGCAGCGTTGGGGGAGGAACCTACGAGCAGTACTTC
>TRBJ2-1|TRBV20-1|.|.
CSARDSDIPYNEQFF
TGCAGTGCTAGAGATTCCGACATTCCCTACAATGAGCAGTTCTTC
>TRBJ2-3|TRBV28|many|.
CASSLLDTQYF
TGTGCCAGCAGTTTATTAGATACGCAGTATTTT
>TRBJ2-6|TRBV25-1|few|TRBD1
CASSANWGQDFSGANVLTF
TGTGCCAGCAGTGCGAATTGGGGACAGGACTTCTCTGGGGCCAACGTCCTGACTTTC
>TRBJ2-4|TRBV7-8|few|.
CASSPGRVPKNIQYF
TGTGCCAGCAGCCCTGGTCGGGTCCCCAAAAACATTCAGTACTTC
>TRBJ2-3|TRBV13|few|TRBD2
CASSDRVLRWLAGESPSTDTQYF
TGTGCCAGCAGCGACAGGGTTCTGCGGTGGCTAGCGGGAGAATCGCCGAGCACAGATACGCAGTATTTT
>TRBJ2-2|TRBV7-6|many|TRBD1
CASSLTRDSNTGELFF
TGTGCCAGCAGCTTAACCCGGGACAGCAACACCGGGGAGCTGTTTTTT
>TRBJ2-1|TRBV29-1|.|TRBD1
CSVGSTGTGGYNEQFF
TGCAGCGTTGGTTCCACCGGGACAGGGGGCTACAATGAGCAGTTCTTC
>TRBJ2-7|TRBV28|few|TRBD1
CASSPKRGLRDRDYEQYF
TGTGCCAGCAGCCCTAAAAGAGGGCTCCGGGACAGGGACTACGAGCAGTACTTC
>TRBJ2-1|TRBV12-3/TRBV12-4|few|.
CASSRWDEQFF
TGTGCCAGCAGTCGCTGGGATGAGCAGTTCTTC
>TRBJ2-7|TRBV19|few|TRBD2
CASSGRAYEQYF
TGTGCTTCAAGCGGGAGGGCCTACGAGCAGTACTTC
>TRBJ2-1|TRBV12-3/TRBV12-4|few|TRBD2
CASSVSPLAAYNEQFF
TGTGCCAGCAGCGTTTCACCCCTAGCGGCCTACAATGAGCAGTTCTTC
>TRBJ2-5|TRBV27|.|TRBD2
CASSFGGAQYF
TGTGCCAGCAGTTTCGGGGGGGCCCAGTACTTC
>TRBJ2-2|TRBV12-3/TRBV12-4|.|.
CASSFVGGQNTGELFF
TGTGCCAGCAGTTTTGTGGGGGGGCAGAACACCGGGGAGCTGTTTTTT